This entry lists 22 T cell receptor beta chains sequenced from one sample in a study of somatic mutations in cytotoxic T cells in rheumatoid arthritis. The method was immunoSEQ multiplex PCR; TCRdb's version includes in-frame clones alone and lacks a portion of them. The repertoire includes more than 15,000 clones, about 73% of them detected once, and 20% to 25% sits in the top ten. What was sequenced was CD8+ T cells sorted from blood. These receptors were obtained from a woman between 55 and 75 years old in good health.

This rearrangement joins TRBV9 to TRBJ2-7, with no clear D. V gave up 2 bases and J gave up 5 bases, with 17 bases separating them. From germline, CDR1 is SGDLS and CDR2 YYNGEE. The CDR3 spans 15 residues. The chain's CDR3 is CASSVRSGPRDEQYF. DNA of the CDR3: TGTGCCAGCAGCGTCAGGTCCGGGCCTCGGGACGAGCAGTACTTC.

The chain is built from TRBV7-9 and TRBJ1-3, with D perhaps matching TRBD1 (5 bases). Germline V CDR1 and CDR2: SEHNR, FQNEAQ (reference sequence). The CDR3 has 12 amino acids. With 7 bases removed from V and 9 bases from J, the gap between germline ends came to 13 bases. The CDR3 loop is CASTPGVATIYF. DNA of the CDR3: TGTGCCAGCACGCCGGGGGTCGCCACCATATATTTT. Full variable domain (missing parts from reference TRBV7-9 and TRBJ1-3): DTGVSQNPRHKITKRGQNVTFRCDPISEHNRLYWYRQTLGQGPEFLTYFQNEAQLEKSRLLSDRFSAERPKGSFSTLEIQRTEQGDSAMYLCASTPGVATIYFGEGSWLTVV.

The rearrangement joins TRBV9 to TRBJ2-2, with 7 bases fitting TRBD2. The V gene's germline CDR1 is SGDLS and CDR2 YYNGEE. The junction had 5 bases not matched to a gene; V was cut back by 6 bases and J by 0 bases. The CDR3 sequence is 15 residues long. CDR3 sequence (DNA): TGTGCCAGCACACCCAGCGGGACGAACACCGGGGAGCTGTTTTTT. As protein: CASTPSGTNTGELFF.

This clone was detected only a few times. This sequence joins TRBV5-4 and TRBJ1-6; D is undetermined. Trimming removed 0 bases at V and 7 bases at J, with 8 bases between. Germline V gives CDR1 SGHNT, CDR2 YYREEE (reference sequence). CDR3 size: 14 residues. CDR3 sequence (DNA): TGTGCCAGCAGCTTGGCCCGGTCGAATTCACCCCTCCACTTT. Its translation: CASSLARSNSPLHF.

The V call is TRBV25-1, the J call TRBJ1-1; D is ambiguous. Per the germline V gene, CDR1 is MGHDK and CDR2 is SYGVNS. V was pared by 5 bases and J by 12 bases, with 19 bases between. This CDR3 spans 13 amino acids. This CDR3 reads CASSPRTRMYPFF. CDR3 nucleotides: TGTGCCAGCAGTCCCCGGACTCGGATGTATCCTTTCTTT.

This clone was seen a handful of times. This sequence joins TRBV11-2 and TRBJ2-7; no firm D call. V was clipped by 1 base and J by 5 bases, with 15 bases between them. The CDR3 is 15 residues long. Germline assignment: CDR1 SGHAT and CDR2 FQNNGV. The chain's CDR3 is CASSLGPRGLNEQYF. Here the CDR3 DNA reads TGTGCCAGCAGCTTAGGACCCCGCGGATTGAACGAGCAGTACTTC.

The chain joins TRBV11-2 to TRBJ2-7; 10 positions match TRBD1. CDR3 length: 15 residues. Germline V gene lookup returns CDR1 SGHAT and CDR2 FQNNGV. V was clipped by 5 bases and J by 5 bases; unmatched bases: 9. CDR3 coding DNA: TGTGCCAGCAGCCCTTGGGACAGGGGTGTCCACGAGCAGTACTTC. This translates into CASSPWDRGVHEQYF.

The genes are TRBV9 and TRBJ2-1; 12 nucleotides match TRBD2. Germline V gene sequence: CDR1 SGDLS, CDR2 YYNGEE. Unmatched junction bases numbered 8, after V lost 4 bases and J lost 0 bases. CDR3 length: 18 amino acids. Here the CDR3 reads CASSSTSGSASSYNEQFF. CDR3 coding DNA: TGTGCCAGCAGCTCGACTAGCGGGAGCGCGAGCTCCTACAATGAGCAGTTCTTC.

J is TRBJ2-7 and V is TRBV30, with 8 bases that match TRBD1. The CDR3 has 16 amino acids. CDR1 GTSNPN and CDR2 SVGIG come from the germline V gene (reference sequence). J gave up 4 bases and V 3 bases, and 14 bases lay outside the gene matches. CDR3 DNA: TGTGCCTGGAGCGCCTGGGACAGGACGAACCCTTACGAGCAGTACTTC. Amino acids: CAWSAWDRTNPYEQYF.

The gene calls are TRBV2 and TRBJ1-1; no definite D call. The germline V gene has CDR1 SNHLY and CDR2 FYNNEI. The CDR3 loop spans 13 amino acids. V lost 10 bases and J 4 bases, leaving 16 bases between the germline ends. CDR3 sequence (DNA): TGTGCCACCCCCCCGACTCGTCTCACTGAAGCTTTCTTT. It specifies CATPPTRLTEAFF.

The table lists this clone with a few counts. The V and J genes are TRBV7-9 and TRBJ2-5; D is tentatively TRBD1 or TRBD2 (5 bases each). The germline CDR1 and CDR2 sequences are SEHNR and FQNEAQ (reference sequence). V lost 5 bases to trimming and J lost 1 base, with 8 bases between them. The CDR3 has 13 residues. This CDR3 reads CASSGGFQETQYF. In DNA form, the CDR3 reads TGTGCCAGCAGCGGGGGTTTCCAAGAGACCCAGTACTTC.

This clone has just one count. The chain has TRBV7-9 and TRBJ1-5; TRBD1 might be the D (6 bases). This CDR3 region has 17 residues. V was pared by 5 bases and J by 0 bases, with 17 bases between. Germline lookup yields CDR1 SEHNR and CDR2 FQNEAQ (reference sequence). The CDR3 DNA reads TGTGCCAGCAGCCGGGGGGGCGACTCATATAGCAATCAGCCCCAGCATTTT. This translates into CASSRGGDSYSNQPQHF.

The J gene is TRBJ1-4, the V gene TRBV5-5; 9 bases map to TRBD1. V lost 3 bases and J lost 7; bases outside the gene matches: 16. Germline V CDR1 and CDR2: SGHKS, YYEKEE (reference sequence). This CDR3 contains 18 residues. CDR3 DNA sequence: TGTGCCAGCAGCTCAGGACCGGGACAGGGAAGTTTGCGTGAAAAACTGTTTTTT. Translation: CASSSGPGQGSLREKLFF.

The chain couples TRBV7-6 to TRBJ2-2, with D possibly matching TRBD2 (7 bases). Germline loops: CDR1 SGHVS, CDR2 FNYEAQ. The V gene lost 3 bases and the J gene lost 6 bases, with 17 bases spanning the gap. This CDR3 has 16 residues. The CDR3 DNA reads as TGTGCCAGCAGCTTGACACAGGGAGGGGCGCCCGGGGAGCTGTTTTTT. Translated, it gives CASSLTQGGAPGELFF.

J is TRBJ2-2 and V is TRBV29-1; the D is unclear. Trimming shortened V by 6 bases and J by 6 bases, and 11 bases separated the two germline ends. The CDR3 extends over 12 amino acids. From germline, CDR1 is SQVTM and CDR2 ANQGSEA. The CDR3 here is CSVPLGAGELFF. The CDR3 nucleotides read TGCAGCGTCCCCCTTGGGGCCGGGGAGCTGTTTTTT.

This clone was detected only a few times. The genes are TRBV4-2 and TRBJ1-4; no clear D. Per the germline V gene, CDR1 is LGHNA and CDR2 is YNFKEQ. Trimming took 5 bases from V and 14 from J, leaving 9 bases between them. CDR3 length: 10 residues. CDR3 nucleotides: TGTGCCAGCAGCGGACGGGCCCTGTTTTTT. It encodes CASSGRALFF.

This clone ranks as medium-sized. The rearrangement links TRBV2 to TRBJ2-7, with TRBD2 identical over 7 bases. The CDR3 spans 12 residues. The V gene's germline CDR1 is SNHLY and CDR2 FYNNEI. The junction had 6 bases not matched to a gene; V was cut back by 9 bases and J by 4 bases. The CDR3 DNA sequence: TGTGCCAGTAAAGTGGGGGGGTACGAGCAGTACTTC. Residues: CASKVGGYEQYF.

This clone occurred once. V and J are TRBV10-2 and TRBJ2-1; 11 bases map to TRBD2. CDR1 and CDR2 from the germline V gene are WSHSY and SAAADI. This CDR3 comprises 15 residues. The trim removed 6 bases at V and 3 bases at J, leaving 4 bases unmatched. CDR3 bases: TGCGCCAGCAGGGGGGGGACTAGCGGCTACAATGAGCAGTTCTTC. It yields the protein CASRGGTSGYNEQFF.

This rearrangement joins TRBV13 to TRBJ1-3, with D unresolved. The V end was cut by 3 bases, the J end by 4 bases, with 10 bases between. The CDR3 length is 14 residues. Germline V gene lookup returns CDR1 PRHDT and CDR2 FYEKMQ (reference sequence). CDR3 region: CASSFRVSGNTIYF. The CDR3 nucleotides read TGTGCCAGCAGCTTCCGGGTCTCAGGAAACACCATATATTTT.

The genes are TRBV4-1 and TRBJ2-3; D is perhaps TRBD2 (5 bases). CDR1 and CDR2 from the germline V gene are MGHRA and YSYEKL. The CDR3 extends over 14 amino acids. V was trimmed by 0 bases and J by 5 bases, leaving 9 bases between them. CDR3 loop: CASSQDDGEDTQYF. CDR3 coding DNA: TGCGCCAGCAGCCAAGATGACGGGGAAGATACGCAGTATTTT.

The chain recombines TRBV27 with TRBJ2-7; 14 nucleotides line up with TRBD2. In germline, CDR1 is MNHEY, CDR2 SMNVEV (reference sequence). The CDR3 has 13 amino acids. The V and J ends lost 11 bases and 3 bases, in that order; junction bases with no gene match: 3. As DNA, the CDR3 is TGTGCCTGCGGACTAGCGGGAGGCTACGAGCAGTACTTC. It is translated as CACGLAGGYEQYF.

The rearrangement links TRBV6-1 to TRBJ2-1, with 10 bases fitting TRBD2. Germline trimming cut 1 base from V and 1 base from J; bases unmatched to any gene: 4. Germline CDR1 reads MNHNS; CDR2 reads SASEGT. The length of the CDR3 is 17 residues. The CDR3 nucleotides are TGTGCCAGCAGTGAAGAGGATAGCGGGGGGTCCTACAATGAGCAGTTCTTC. This translates into CASSEEDSGGSYNEQFF.